This T cell receptor beta chain was sequenced during a study of neoadjuvant nivolumab and ipilimumab in lung cancer. This clone was picked up a small number of times. CDR1 and CDR2 (germline): GTSNPN, SVGIG (reference sequence). Deletions cut 5 bases from V and 2 bases from J, with 3 bases between. The CDR3 is made up of 11 amino acids. Measured with immunoSEQ multiplex PCR; TCRdb has only the in-frame clones, and not every one. Among about 9,700 clones listed, roughly three quarters were seen once. This specimen was tumor tissue, taken after neoadjuvant nivolumab, alone or with ipilimumab, at or shortly before surgery. The genes are TRBV30 and TRBJ1-4; no clear D gene. The source of this sequence is an adult with non-small cell lung cancer. Some clones in this sample may be carry-over from other donors' samples. The CDR3 DNA reads as TGTGCCTGGGAGACTAATGAAAAACTGTTTTTT. Protein product: CAWETNEKLFF.